Following are 19 T cell receptor beta chains from one sample sequenced in a study of T cells in Graves' hyperthyroidism and ophthalmopathy. The investigators amplified TCR beta CDR3 regions from RNA transcripts. An initial round of RT-PCR targeting the TCR CDR3 relied on the HTBI primer set. A single record per CDR3 protein comes from TCRdb applying MiXCR to the multiplex PCR reads. The sample records roughly 750,000 distinct CDR3 sequences, 15% to 20% being singletons. Sample: blood. The receptors were gathered from a man aged 18 to 29 with Graves' hyperthyroidism.

This chain links TRBV20-1 with TRBJ2-1, with D hard to call. The CDR3 extends over 9 amino acids. Germline CDR1 is DFQATT and CDR2 is SNEGSKA (reference sequence). V lost 6 bases and J lost 9, with 6 bases in between. The CDR3 sequence is CSAGSEQFF. CDR3 nucleotide sequence: TGCAGTGCCGGAAGTGAGCAGTTCTTC.

To note about this clonotype: Just one base apart from a much larger clone, this may be a read error. V and J are TRBV28 and TRBJ2-7; 7 nucleotides line up with TRBD1. The CDR3 spans 13 residues. V was clipped by 10 bases and J by 2 bases; unmatched bases: 8. In germline, CDR1 is MDHEN, CDR2 SYDVKM. The CDR3 loop reads CAIAGTEAYEQYF. CDR3 DNA: TGTGCCATCGCCGGGACAGAGGCCTACGAGCAGTACTTC.

The V call is TRBV19, the J call TRBJ1-1; TRBD1 aligns across 9 bases. This CDR3 has 15 amino acids. Germline lookup yields CDR1 LNHDA and CDR2 SQIVND (reference sequence). V lost 5 bases, J lost 2 bases, and 6 bases stayed unmatched. CDR3 nucleotides: TGTGCCAGTAGTCCCCGGGACAGGGATAACACTGAAGCTTTCTTT. Translating it yields CASSPRDRDNTEAFF.

This clonotype was recorded many times. The chain recombines TRBV20-1 with TRBJ1-1, with 7 bases fitting TRBD1. The CDR3 contains 16 residues. V dropped 2 bases and J dropped 4; count of bases not matched to a gene: 13. CDR1 DFQATT and CDR2 SNEGSKA come from the germline V gene (reference sequence). For the CDR3, the DNA is TGCAGTGCTAGACCCTGGGACAGAGGCACAGGCACTGAAGCTTTCTTT. This encodes CSARPWDRGTGTEAFF.

This clonotype was observed at least ten times. The chain links TRBV4-3 to TRBJ1-2, with 8 bases aligning to TRBD1. CDR1 and CDR2 from the germline V gene are LGHNA and YSLEER. The J segment lost 7 bases and the V segment lost 0 bases, leaving 7 bases of the junction unmatched. The CDR3 has 15 residues. CDR3 sequence (DNA): TGCGCCAGCAGCCAAGACCGAGGACAGGGTGGTGGCTACACCTTC. It encodes CASSQDRGQGGGYTF.

Ten or more counts support this clonotype. V usage is TRBV28 and J usage is TRBJ2-7; D may be TRBD1 (5 bases). The CDR3 is made up of 15 amino acids. Germline V CDR1 and CDR2: MDHEN, SYDVKM. Deletions cut 6 bases from V and 0 bases from J, with 15 bases between. DNA for the CDR3: TGTGCCAGCAGAATCCGACAGATAAGCTCCTACGAGCAGTACTTC. Amino acids: CASRIRQISSYEQYF. Full variable domain (outside the CDR3, taken from reference TRBV28 and TRBJ2-7): DVKVTQSSRYLVKRTGEKVFLECVQDMDHENMFWYRQDPGLGLRLIYFSYDVKMKEKGDIPEGYSVSREKKERFSLILESASTNQTSMYLCASRIRQISSYEQYFGPGTRLTVT.

The V call is TRBV18, the J call TRBJ2-5; D unclear. This CDR3 is 15 amino acids long. Trimming removed 0 bases at V and 5 bases at J, with 13 bases between. The germline gives CDR1 KGHSH, CDR2 LQKENI. CDR3 in DNA: TGTGCCAGCTCACCACCATTTCCGGTAGGGGAGACCCAGTACTTC. Translated: CASSPPFPVGETQYF.

This clonotype appeared once. J is TRBJ2-1 and V is TRBV10-3; perhaps TRBD1 as D (5 bases). Trimming cost V 10 bases and J 4 bases, with 14 bases left between them. CDR3 length equals 13 residues. The germline CDR1 and CDR2 sequences are ENHRY and SYGVKD. CDR3 DNA sequence: TGTGCCACCACGGTGACAGCTTACAATGAGCAGTTCTTC. Protein: CATTVTAYNEQFF.

The rearrangement uses TRBV6-1 and TRBJ2-7; the match to TRBD2 covers 9 bases. V lost 10 bases, J lost 2 bases, and 12 bases stayed unmatched. This CDR3 is 15 amino acids long. Germline V gives CDR1 MNHNS, CDR2 SASEGT. CDR3 sequence: CATSPRTSATYEQYF. The CDR3, as DNA: TGTGCCACCTCCCCGCGGACTAGCGCTACCTACGAGCAGTACTTC.

This clonotype was counted many times. The genes are TRBV12-3 or TRBV12-4 and TRBJ1-3; TRBD1 aligns across 7 bases. The V gene end was trimmed by 5 bases and the J gene end by 4 bases; junction bases not matched to a gene: 2. The CDR3 loop spans 13 amino acids. CDR3 bases: TGTGCCAGCAGTGGACAGGTGGGAAACACCATATATTTT. Its protein product is CASSGQVGNTIYF.

V gene TRBV19 combines with J gene TRBJ1-2; TRBD1 might be the D (5 bases). V dropped 6 bases and J dropped 8 bases, with 16 bases sitting between them. The germline V gene encodes CDR1 LNHDA and CDR2 SQIVND (reference sequence). The CDR3 contains 13 residues. Here the CDR3 reads CASSLDSLPGYTF. The DNA of the CDR3 is TGTGCCAGTAGCCTAGACAGCCTGCCCGGCTACACCTTC.

This clonotype was seen a handful of times. The chain combines TRBV6-5 with TRBJ1-2; no firm D call. Germline V gives CDR1 MNHEY, CDR2 SVGAGI. The V end was cut by 4 bases, the J end by 8 bases, with 8 bases between. This CDR3 comprises 11 residues. Here the CDR3 reads CASSSGSGYTF. The DNA of the CDR3 is TGTGCCAGCAGTTCGGGCAGCGGCTACACCTTC.

Notes on this clonotype: Just one base apart from a much larger clone, this may be a read error. The chain carries TRBV7-2 and TRBJ1-1; D is ambiguous. Per the germline V gene, CDR1 is SGHTA and CDR2 is FQGNSA. CDR3 size: 15 residues. V was trimmed by 4 bases and J by 1 base, leaving 13 bases between them. CDR3 in DNA: TGTGCCAGCAGCTGGGTGACCGGAAGGAACACTGAAGCTTTCTTT. Translating gives CASSWVTGRNTEAFF.

This clonotype was picked up one time. A much more abundant neighbour one base away suggests this may be a read error. This chain uses TRBV10-3 with TRBJ2-3; possible D gene TRBD2, 6 bases. The CDR3 covers 16 residues. Germline assignment: CDR1 ENHRY and CDR2 SYGVKD. V was cut by 3 bases and J by 3 bases, with 16 bases left in between. The CDR3 DNA follows: TGTGCCATCAGTGAAACGGTGACTAGTCGGACAGATACGCAGTATTTT. As protein: CAISETVTSRTDTQYF.

This clonotype was seen ten or more times. The chain has TRBV30 and TRBJ2-3; D gene uncertain. The CDR3 extends over 14 amino acids. Germline CDR1 is GTSNPN and CDR2 is SVGIG (reference sequence). The V gene lost 0 bases and the J gene lost 2 bases, with 9 bases spanning the gap. In nucleotides, the CDR3 is TGTGCCTGGAGTGTGTGGGGAAACACAGATACGCAGTATTTT. This encodes CAWSVWGNTDTQYF. The complete variable domain, with remaining parts taken from reference TRBV30 and TRBJ2-3, reads SQTIHQWPATLVQPVGSPLSLECTVEGTSNPNLYWYRQAAGRGLQLLFYSVGIGQISSEVPQNLSASRPQDRQFILSSKKLLLSDSGFYLCAWSVWGNTDTQYFGPGTRLTVL.

There are many counts of this clonotype. The chain recombines TRBV28 with TRBJ2-2; the D gene is possibly TRBD2 (6 bases). The CDR3 length is 15 residues. Per germline, CDR1 MDHEN and CDR2 SYDVKM. The ends were cut back, 2 bases at V and 6 bases at J, with 13 bases in the middle. The CDR3 coding sequence is TGTGCCAGCAGTTTAGACCCGGGAGACGCCGGGGAGCTGTTTTTT. Residues: CASSLDPGDAGELFF.

The chain employs TRBV7-3 and TRBJ2-5; D tentatively fits TRBD1 or TRBD2 (6 bases each). Per the germline V gene, CDR1 is SGHTA and CDR2 is FQGTGA. This CDR3 is built from 14 residues. Between the trimmed V and J ends, which lost 8 bases and 4 bases, there was a span of 17 bases. The chain's CDR3 is CASGRDTRTETQYF. DNA for the CDR3: TGTGCCAGCGGGCGGGACACTAGAACAGAGACCCAGTACTTC. Combining the CDR3 with reference TRBV7-3 and TRBJ2-5 gives the whole variable domain GAGVSQTPSNKVTEKGKYVELRCDPISGHTALYWYRQSLGQGPEFLIYFQGTGAADDSGLPNDRFFAVRPEGSVSTLKIQRTERGDSAVYLCASGRDTRTETQYFGPGTRLLVL.

This clonotype was counted ten times or more. This chain connects TRBV10-3 to TRBJ2-2; 8 nucleotides line up with TRBD1. The germline V gene encodes CDR1 ENHRY and CDR2 SYGVKD. V was pared by 0 bases and J by 6 bases, with 12 bases of the junction left unmatched. The CDR3 has 18 residues. CDR3 coding DNA: TGTGCCATCAGTGAGTCGATCCCTGGGACAGGTCGTGCCGGGGAGCTGTTTTTT. Protein: CAISESIPGTGRAGELFF.

The rearrangement links TRBV30 to TRBJ2-2; no clear D gene. CDR1 and CDR2 (germline): GTSNPN, SVGIG (reference sequence). V was cut by 3 bases and J by 10 bases, with 12 bases left in between. The CDR3 consists of 12 residues. The CDR3 DNA sequence: TGTGCCTGGAGAGAAGGGTGGATGGAGCTGTTTTTT. Its protein is CAWREGWMELFF.